Presented here are 30 T cell receptor beta chains from one specimen sequenced in a study of blood T cell repertoires in COVID-19. Only in-frame clones appear in the TCRdb table, and some are missing; sequencing was by immunoSEQ multiplex PCR. The data hold approximately 240,000 clones, with 65% to 85% observed a single time. Material: peripheral blood. The receptors derive from a woman aged 40 to 50 with active or convalescent COVID-19.

The chain joins TRBV7-2 to TRBJ2-5, with 12 bases identical to TRBD1. This CDR3 has 18 residues. After removal of 0 bases from V and 0 bases from J, the junction contained 5 bases not matched to a gene. The V gene's germline CDR1 is SGHTA and CDR2 FQGNSA. The CDR3 sequence is CASSLARGQGANQETQYF. DNA for the CDR3: TGTGCCAGCAGCTTAGCGAGGGGACAGGGGGCTAACCAAGAGACCCAGTACTTC.

This chain links TRBV19 with TRBJ1-1; a weak D match, TRBD1 (6 bases). The CDR3 covers 12 residues. The germline V gene has CDR1 LNHDA and CDR2 SQIVND (reference sequence). V lost 10 bases to trimming and J lost 1 base, with 10 bases between them. CDR3 sequence (DNA): TGTGCCACTTCACAGGGGAACACTGAAGCTTTCTTT. Amino acids: CATSQGNTEAFF.

This sequence joins TRBV11-2 and TRBJ1-1, with D unclear. V was clipped by 0 bases and J by 4 bases, with 15 bases between them. Per the germline V gene, CDR1 is SGHAT and CDR2 is FQNNGV. This CDR3 comprises 16 residues. Written as DNA, the CDR3 is TGTGCCAGCAGCTTAGACCCCCGGGTAGTACGCACTGAAGCTTTCTTT. The encoded protein is CASSLDPRVVRTEAFF.

V is TRBV28 and J is TRBJ1-2; 12 nucleotides line up with TRBD1. The CDR3 sequence is 15 residues long. The germline gives CDR1 MDHEN, CDR2 SYDVKM. Trimming took 5 bases from V and 8 from J; bases not matched to a gene: 9. The CDR3 here is CASSPPGQGAVGYTF. The CDR3 coding sequence is TGTGCCAGCAGTCCACCGGGACAGGGGGCGGTAGGCTACACCTTC.

This sequence joins TRBV24-1 and TRBJ1-2; 7 bases align to TRBD1. The CDR3 spans 14 residues. Trimming cost V 3 bases and J 4 bases; bases outside gene matches: 4. Germline CDR1 reads KGHDR; CDR2 reads SFDVKD. The chain's CDR3 is CATSDPGQRYGYTF. The CDR3 DNA is TGTGCCACCAGTGATCCGGGACAGCGCTATGGCTACACCTTC.

The J gene is TRBJ2-3, the V gene TRBV4-1; D may be TRBD2 (5 bases). Germline CDR1 MGHRA, CDR2 YSYEKL. This CDR3 is 18 amino acids long. V dropped 1 base and J dropped 2 bases, with 19 bases sitting between them. This CDR3 is CASSQAGNSVVFTDTQYF. In nucleotides, the CDR3 is TGCGCCAGCAGCCAAGCGGGGAACTCGGTCGTTTTCACAGATACGCAGTATTTT.

This chain links TRBV19 with TRBJ1-1; D is possibly TRBD1 (6 bases). From germline, CDR1 is LNHDA and CDR2 SQIVND (reference sequence). Trimming shortened V by 1 base and J by 5 bases, and 8 bases separated the two germline ends. This CDR3 contains 13 residues. The CDR3 region is CASSIGDKTEAFF. In DNA form, the CDR3 reads TGTGCCAGTAGTATAGGGGACAAAACTGAAGCTTTCTTT.

This clone was observed a few times. The chain combines TRBV5-1 with TRBJ2-1, with 9 bases that match TRBD2. Germline CDR1 SGHRS, CDR2 YFSETQ. The CDR3 spans 15 residues. Germline trimming cut 5 bases from V and 7 bases from J; bases unmatched to any gene: 10. CDR3 nucleotide sequence: TGCGCCAGCAGGCAAGCCGGGACTAGCATGAATGAGCAGTTCTTC. This gives the protein CASRQAGTSMNEQFF.

This clone has just a few counts. CDR3 in DNA: TGCGCCAGCAGCTGGGACTCTAGCGGGGGATCCCATTCCTACAATGAGCAGTTCTTC. Protein product: CASSWDSSGGSHSYNEQFF. The rearrangement joins TRBV5-1 to TRBJ2-1; 10 bases are a match to TRBD2. V lost 3 bases, J lost 1 base, and 13 bases stayed unmatched. The length of the CDR3 is 19 residues. Per the germline V gene, CDR1 is SGHRS and CDR2 is YFSETQ.

The chain links TRBV27 to TRBJ2-1, with 10 bases lining up with TRBD2. V lost 5 bases and J lost 3; bases outside the gene matches: 10. The CDR3 extends over 17 amino acids. Germline loops: CDR1 MNHEY, CDR2 SMNVEV (reference sequence). CDR3 protein: CASSTTRLAGDYNEQFF. As DNA, the CDR3 is TGTGCCAGCAGTACCACCAGGCTAGCGGGGGACTACAATGAGCAGTTCTTC.

The chain employs TRBV30 and TRBJ1-4; 8 nucleotides align to TRBD1. With 5 bases clipped from V and 5 bases from J, the junction kept 4 bases outside the gene matches. CDR3 length: 13 residues. Germline V lookup: CDR1 GTSNPN, CDR2 SVGIG (reference sequence). The CDR3 protein is CAWQQGGNEKLFF. The CDR3 bases are TGTGCCTGGCAACAGGGGGGGAATGAAAAACTGTTTTTT.

The chain links TRBV5-1 to TRBJ1-1; D not resolved. V was clipped by 5 bases and J by 1 base, with 12 bases between them. Germline CDR1 SGHRS, CDR2 YFSETQ. The CDR3 is made up of 14 amino acids. DNA of the CDR3: TGCGCCAGCAGTTTCCGTAGCGGGAACACTGAAGCTTTCTTT. It is translated as CASSFRSGNTEAFF.

The CDR3 DNA sequence: TGTGCCATCACCACTGACAGGGGAGTTGAAGCTTTCTTT. Translated, it gives CAITTDRGVEAFF. The chain couples TRBV10-3 to TRBJ1-1; 8 nucleotides match TRBD1. Germline CDR1 is ENHRY and CDR2 is SYGVKD. Trimming removed 7 bases from V and 7 bases from J; junction bases left unmatched: 8. The CDR3 runs to 13 residues.

This chain connects TRBV4-2 to TRBJ2-3; TRBD2 aligns across 9 bases. V was pared by 3 bases and J by 4 bases, with 14 bases of the junction left unmatched. This CDR3 region has 18 residues. Germline loops: CDR1 LGHNA, CDR2 YNFKEQ. The CDR3 DNA reads TGTGCCAGCAGCCAGGTTTACCAGCGGGGGGCGTTCTCAGATACGCAGTATTTT. Its translation: CASSQVYQRGAFSDTQYF.

The rearrangement joins TRBV5-1 to TRBJ2-3, with 7 nucleotides matching TRBD1. Germline-derived CDR1 and CDR2 are SGHRS and YFSETQ. The CDR3 loop spans 16 amino acids. The V and J ends lost 1 base and 5 bases, in that order; junction bases with no gene match: 10. Here the CDR3 DNA reads TGCGCCAGCAGCTTGTTGGTAGGGGGCGGTCGAGATACGCAGTATTTT. Amino acids: CASSLLVGGGRDTQYF.

V and J are TRBV12-5 and TRBJ1-5; a possible D gene is TRBD1 (5 bases). Looked up from germline, CDR1 is LGHNT and CDR2 is FRNRAP. This CDR3 has 14 residues. V was clipped by 6 bases and J by 7 bases, with 16 bases between them. Here the CDR3 reads CASGGGSNGQPQHF. The DNA for the CDR3 is TGTGCTAGTGGCGGGGGGTCCAATGGGCAGCCCCAGCATTTT.

The chain uses TRBV2 and TRBJ2-3; TRBD1 aligns across 9 bases. V dropped 4 bases and J dropped 6; count of bases not matched to a gene: 8. Germline V gene data show CDR1 as SNHLY and CDR2 as FYNNEI. The CDR3 loop spans 15 amino acids. CDR3 protein: CASSVGDRDYDTQYF. Written as DNA, the CDR3 is TGTGCCAGCAGTGTGGGGGACAGGGATTACGATACGCAGTATTTT.

The chain couples TRBV5-1 to TRBJ2-5, with D maybe TRBD1 (5 bases). The CDR3 consists of 14 residues. The germline V gene encodes CDR1 SGHRS and CDR2 YFSETQ. V was trimmed by 0 bases and J by 4 bases, leaving 10 bases between them. CDR3 region: CASSLDQRGETQYF. In nucleotides, the CDR3 is TGCGCCAGCAGCTTGGACCAAAGGGGAGAGACCCAGTACTTC.

As for this clone: The same CDR3 is also encoded by other DNA sequences in this sample. The chain is built from TRBV5-1 and TRBJ2-5; D is ambiguous. The CDR3 extends over 13 amino acids. Germline CDR1 reads SGHRS; CDR2 reads YFSETQ. The V end was cut by 1 base, the J end by 1 base, with 5 bases between. CDR3 amino acids: CASSLNSQETQYF. The CDR3 DNA follows: TGCGCCAGCAGCTTGAATAGCCAAGAGACCCAGTACTTC.

The genes are TRBV18 and TRBJ2-3; 9 nucleotides agree with TRBD2. The CDR3 consists of 17 residues. Germline V CDR1 and CDR2: KGHSH, LQKENI. With V trimmed by 1 base and J by 3 bases, 8 bases remained unmatched. CDR3 sequence reads: CASSPLAPSGGTDTQYF. The CDR3 coding sequence is TGTGCCAGCTCACCACTAGCCCCAAGCGGGGGGACAGATACGCAGTATTTT.

This clone was recorded a few times. This chain joins TRBV24-1 and TRBJ1-5, with D possibly matching TRBD1 (6 bases). The germline gives CDR1 KGHDR, CDR2 SFDVKD. The CDR3 runs 15 residues. The germline V and J ends were trimmed by 9 bases and 3 bases, with 17 bases remaining between them. The CDR3 nucleotides are TGTGCCACCCAAAGCCGGGACACCTACAATCAGCCCCAGCATTTT. Protein product: CATQSRDTYNQPQHF.

The chain uses TRBV7-2 and TRBJ2-1, with 15 positions matching TRBD2. V dropped 5 bases and J dropped 6; count of bases not matched to a gene: 5. CDR3 length: 16 residues. Germline V gene sequence: CDR1 SGHTA, CDR2 FQGNSA. The CDR3 DNA follows: TGTGCCAGCAGCGCCCGGACTAGCGGGGGGGCCAATGAGCAGTTCTTC. Translated: CASSARTSGGANEQFF.

The table lists this clone with a count of one. The rearrangement uses TRBV9 and TRBJ2-3, with TRBD2 as a possible D gene (6 bases). V was clipped by 3 bases and J by 2 bases, with 13 bases between them. CDR3 length: 15 amino acids. Per the germline V gene, CDR1 is SGDLS and CDR2 is YYNGEE. CDR3: CASSAWGRPTDTQYF. DNA for the CDR3: TGTGCCAGCAGCGCCTGGGGGAGGCCCACAGATACGCAGTATTTT.

The genes are TRBV5-8 and TRBJ2-3, with 9 nucleotides matching TRBD1. There are 16 residues in the CDR3. Germline V lookup: CDR1 SGHTS, CDR2 YDEGEE. J lost 1 base, V lost 1 base, and 4 bases had no gene match. The CDR3 is CASSLTGGWRTDTQYF. The CDR3 DNA is TGTGCCAGCAGCTTGACAGGGGGCTGGCGCACAGATACGCAGTATTTT.

The J gene is TRBJ2-2, the V gene TRBV28; 11 positions agree with TRBD1. Trimming took 2 bases from V and 7 from J; bases not matched to a gene: 3. Germline CDR1 is MDHEN and CDR2 is SYDVKM. The CDR3 is made up of 15 amino acids. The CDR3 loop reads CASSLRTGGIGELFF. The CDR3, as DNA: TGTGCCAGCAGTTTAAGGACAGGGGGCATCGGGGAGCTGTTTTTT. Full variable domain (rest looked up from reference TRBV28 and TRBJ2-2): DVKVTQSSRYLVKRTGEKVFLECVQDMDHENMFWYRQDPGLGLRLIYFSYDVKMKEKGDIPEGYSVSREKKERFSLILESASTNQTSMYLCASSLRTGGIGELFFGEGSRLTVL.

This clone turned up a few times. The genes are TRBV2 and TRBJ2-2; the match to TRBD1 covers 10 bases. Germline V gives CDR1 SNHLY, CDR2 FYNNEI. V dropped 9 bases and J dropped 4; count of bases not matched to a gene: 11. The CDR3 extends over 16 amino acids. The CDR3 reads CASRFGTGAATGELFF. The CDR3 DNA sequence: TGTGCCAGTCGATTCGGGACAGGGGCCGCCACCGGGGAGCTGTTTTTT.

V gene TRBV3-1 (or the pseudogene TRBV3-2) combines with J gene TRBJ2-3; 8 bases are shared with TRBD2. J was trimmed by 1 base and V by 2 bases; bases with no gene match: 5. This CDR3 has 16 amino acids. Germline V gene sequence: CDR1 LGHDT, CDR2 YNNKEL (reference sequence). This CDR3 reads CASSQRGLVGTDTQYF. In DNA form, the CDR3 reads TGTGCCAGCAGCCAACGGGGACTAGTTGGCACAGATACGCAGTATTTT.

The chain combines TRBV30 with TRBJ1-2, with 10 bases lining up with TRBD1. V shed 2 bases, J shed 8 bases, and the junction held 14 bases outside the gene matches. The CDR3 loop spans 16 amino acids. CDR1 GTSNPN and CDR2 SVGIG come from the germline V gene (reference sequence). This CDR3 reads CAWSPPKSRTGGGYTF. The CDR3 DNA reads TGTGCCTGGAGTCCCCCGAAGTCAAGGACAGGGGGAGGCTACACCTTC.

The gene calls are TRBV4-1 and TRBJ1-4, with TRBD1 matching 10 bases. The V gene end was trimmed by 1 base and the J gene end by 8 bases; junction bases not matched to a gene: 4. CDR1 and CDR2 from the germline V gene are MGHRA and YSYEKL. The CDR3 totals 15 residues. This CDR3 reads CASSQGDRGGEKLFF. The DNA for the CDR3 is TGCGCCAGCAGCCAAGGGGACAGGGGAGGAGAAAAACTGTTTTTT.

V is TRBV28 and J is TRBJ1-2; unclear D gene. This CDR3 region has 13 residues. V lost 2 bases to trimming and J lost 7 bases, with 11 bases between them. CDR1 is MDHEN, CDR2 SYDVKM, per germline. Here the CDR3 DNA reads TGTGCCAGCAGTTTAACGGCGGGAGTTGGCTACACCTTC. It translates to CASSLTAGVGYTF.